One and the same sample provided the 21 T cell receptor beta chains below, sequenced in a study of PD-L1 blockade in urothelial cancer. Time point meaning: pretreatment peripheral blood. Sequencing was performed with immunoSEQ multiplex PCR; in TCRdb, only in-frame clones are kept and a portion is missing. The sample records tens of thousands of clones, around 90% being singletons. This specimen consisted of PBMCs, obtained around atezolizumab (anti-PD-L1) treatment. The source of these receptors is a woman aged 55-69 years with urothelial cancer.

The V call is TRBV9, the J call TRBJ2-2, with 7 bases fitting TRBD2. The CDR3 loop spans 15 amino acids. The junction had 6 bases not matched to a gene; V was cut back by 2 bases and J by 5 bases. Germline-derived CDR1 and CDR2 are SGDLS and YYNGEE. CDR3 nucleotides: TGTGCCAGCAGCGTCCCTTCTAGCGGAACCGGGGAGCTGTTTTTT. This codes for CASSVPSSGTGELFF.

The chain has TRBV11-2 and TRBJ2-2; the match to TRBD1 covers 7 bases. V lost 5 bases and J lost 1; bases outside the gene matches: 4. The CDR3 consists of 15 residues. Germline assignment: CDR1 SGHAT and CDR2 FQNNGV. The CDR3 spells CASSLDRLNTGELFF. For the CDR3, the DNA is TGTGCCAGCAGCCTGGACAGGCTGAACACCGGGGAGCTGTTTTTT.

The rearrangement links TRBV7-9 to TRBJ2-7; TRBD2 matches 7 bases. There are 16 residues in the CDR3. V was clipped by 1 base and J by 5 bases; unmatched bases: 11. Germline V gives CDR1 SEHNR, CDR2 FQNEAQ (reference sequence). CDR3 DNA: TGTGCCAGCAGCTTAGTTCGGAGCAGCGGGACCCACGAGCAGTACTTC. It encodes CASSLVRSSGTHEQYF. Full variable domain (remainder filled in from reference TRBV7-9 and TRBJ2-7): DTGVSQNPRHKITKRGQNVTFRCDPISEHNRLYWYRQTLGQGPEFLTYFQNEAQLEKSRLLSDRFSAERPKGSFSTLEIQRTEQGDSAMYLCASSLVRSSGTHEQYFGPGTRLTVT.

The chain combines TRBV6-5 with TRBJ1-4; tentative D call: TRBD1 (5 bases). The length of the CDR3 is 14 residues. Per germline, CDR1 MNHEY and CDR2 SVGAGI. Trimming pared 8 bases from V and 6 bases from J, leaving 16 bases between. The DNA for the CDR3 is TGTGCCAGCCGGACCCAGGGCCTGGATGAAAAACTGTTTTTT. Amino acid sequence: CASRTQGLDEKLFF.

This chain uses TRBV28 with TRBJ2-7; 12 nucleotides match TRBD2. This CDR3 spans 18 amino acids. The V gene end was trimmed by 8 bases and the J gene end by 0 bases; junction bases not matched to a gene: 14. Germline V gene lookup returns CDR1 MDHEN and CDR2 SYDVKM. This CDR3 is CASRLLAGGKFLSYEQYF. CDR3 sequence (DNA): TGTGCCAGCCGCCTACTAGCGGGAGGCAAATTCCTCTCCTACGAGCAGTACTTC.

The chain recombines TRBV5-1 with TRBJ1-1; D remains unclear. V was trimmed by 5 bases and J by 0 bases, leaving 8 bases between them. This CDR3 has 13 amino acids. CDR1 SGHRS and CDR2 YFSETQ come from the germline V gene. The CDR3 DNA reads as TGCGCCAGCAGGGAGGGAGTGAACACTGAAGCTTTCTTT. It encodes CASREGVNTEAFF.

The chain is built from TRBV28 and TRBJ2-7; 12 bases fit TRBD1. The CDR3 totals 14 residues. The germline CDR1 and CDR2 sequences are MDHEN and SYDVKM. With 7 bases clipped from V and 4 bases from J, the junction kept 5 bases outside the gene matches. The CDR3 DNA follows: TGTGCCAGCAAAGGGACAGGGGGCGGGTACGAGCAGTACTTC. This encodes CASKGTGGGYEQYF.

In the case of this clone: Its ends do not fully match the called genes, so a read error is possible. The gene calls are TRBV28 and TRBJ2-7; TRBD2 agrees at 10 bases. Germline loops: CDR1 MDHEN, CDR2 SYDVKM. The CDR3 is made up of 14 amino acids. The CDR3 DNA follows: TGTGCCAGCAATGGGGGCTACGGACTAGCGGACAGACACTTC. Amino acid sequence: CASNGGYGLADRHF. The full variable domain, with the rest looked up from reference TRBV28 and TRBJ2-7, is DVKVTQSSRYLVKRTGEKVFLECVQDMDHENMFWYRQDPGLGLRLIYFSYDVKMKEKGDIPEGYSVSREKKERFSLILESASTNQTSMYLCASNGGYGLADRHFGPGTRLTVT.

The CDR3 DNA sequence: TGTGCCACCAGCAGAGATTCTTTGCCAGGACCGGGACAGGGGCTTTTGTCCAAAAACATTCAGTACTTC. It encodes CATSRDSLPGPGQGLLSKNIQYF. The V gene is TRBV15, the J gene TRBJ2-4, with 10 bases fitting TRBD1. Losses at the gene ends were 0 bases for V and 2 bases for J; bases not matched to a gene: 22. The CDR3 length is 23 residues. Germline loops: CDR1 LNHNV, CDR2 YYDKDF (reference sequence).

This clone was observed once. The rearrangement uses TRBV5-1 and TRBJ1-5; TRBD1 is a possible D gene (5 bases). This CDR3 contains 15 residues. Germline CDR1 is SGHRS and CDR2 is YFSETQ. Trimming took 1 base from V and 1 from J, leaving 9 bases between them. In DNA, the CDR3 is TGCGCCAGCAGCTTGCGGGGGGGAAGCAATCAGCCCCAGCATTTT. Amino acid sequence: CASSLRGGSNQPQHF.

The gene calls are TRBV5-1 and TRBJ2-3; D unclear. The V and J ends lost 0 bases and 0 bases respectively, with 8 bases between them. The CDR3 length is 15 residues. Germline-derived CDR1 and CDR2 are SGHRS and YFSETQ. CDR3 in DNA: TGCGCCAGCAGCTTGGATGTTACTAGCACAGATACGCAGTATTTT. Translating it yields CASSLDVTSTDTQYF.

This chain uses TRBV2 with TRBJ1-3, with D perhaps matching TRBD1 (5 bases). With 4 bases removed from V and 0 bases from J, the gap between germline ends came to 16 bases. The CDR3 is 17 amino acids. Per the germline V gene, CDR1 is SNHLY and CDR2 is FYNNEI. The DNA of the CDR3 is TGTGCCAGCAGTGTCTCGAGCGGGGGGGTCTCTGGAAACACCATATATTTT. Amino acids: CASSVSSGGVSGNTIYF. The variable domain in full, completed from reference TRBV2 and TRBJ1-3, reads EPEVTQTPSHQVTQMGQEVILRCVPISNHLYFYWYRQILGQKVEFLVSFYNNEISEKSEIFDDQFSVERPDGSNFTLKIRSTKLEDSAMYFCASSVSSGGVSGNTIYFGEGSWLTVV.

The V and J genes are TRBV18 and TRBJ2-7; 7 positions agree with TRBD2. The CDR3 is 14 residues long. V dropped 2 bases and J dropped 6; count of bases not matched to a gene: 7. The germline V gene encodes CDR1 KGHSH and CDR2 LQKENI. CDR3 protein: CASSPVQRGGEQYF. CDR3 DNA: TGTGCCAGCTCACCAGTCCAGCGCGGGGGCGAGCAGTACTTC.

V and J are TRBV19 and TRBJ2-3; weak D call: TRBD1 (6 bases). The CDR3 has 14 residues. V lost 3 bases to trimming and J lost 4 bases, with 11 bases between them. Germline V gives CDR1 LNHDA, CDR2 SQIVND (reference sequence). As DNA, the CDR3 is TGTGCCAGTAGTATTTCGGGACACGCAGATACGCAGTATTTT. It yields the protein CASSISGHADTQYF.

The rearrangement uses TRBV4-2 and TRBJ2-3, with TRBD2 matching over 10 bases. The V segment lost 0 bases and the J segment 1 base; nucleotides outside the gene matches: 10. CDR3 size: 19 residues. CDR1 and CDR2 from the germline V gene are LGHNA and YNFKEQ. DNA for the CDR3: TGTGCCAGCAGCCAAGATTTACCTAGCGGGGGAGGTGGCACAGATACGCAGTATTTT. Its protein product is CASSQDLPSGGGGTDTQYF.

The chain recombines TRBV7-9 with TRBJ1-1; D is ambiguous. Per the germline V gene, CDR1 is SEHNR and CDR2 is FQNEAQ (reference sequence). The V gene lost 0 bases and the J gene lost 10 bases, with 9 bases spanning the gap. The CDR3 is 12 amino acids. CDR3 region: CASSLALSVAFF. CDR3 DNA: TGTGCCAGCAGCTTAGCGTTGAGCGTAGCTTTCTTT.

DNA for the CDR3: TGTGCCAGCAGCTTATCGGGGTCGTCGGCAAACATTCAGTACTTC. It encodes CASSLSGSSANIQYF. The gene calls are TRBV5-6 and TRBJ2-4; D may be TRBD2 (5 bases). The CDR3 has 15 amino acids. Germline V lookup: CDR1 SGHDT, CDR2 YYEEEE. Trimming removed 2 bases from V and 6 bases from J, with 15 bases in between.

This clone was found once. V is TRBV5-1 and J is TRBJ1-5, with 7 positions matching TRBD1. Germline V gives CDR1 SGHRS, CDR2 YFSETQ. The V gene end was trimmed by 4 bases and the J gene end by 7 bases; junction bases not matched to a gene: 8. The CDR3 sequence is 14 residues long. The CDR3 region has the DNA TGCGCCAGCAGCCGGGACAGCTCGGACCAGCCCCAGCATTTT. This codes for CASSRDSSDQPQHF.

The chain employs TRBV28 and TRBJ2-2; TRBD1 is a possible D gene (5 bases). CDR3 length equals 15 residues. V was pared by 3 bases and J by 1 base, with 9 bases between. CDR1 and CDR2 (germline): MDHEN, SYDVKM. CDR3 in DNA: TGTGCCAGCAGTTTTGGGCAGGGGAACACCGGGGAGCTGTTTTTT. The encoded protein is CASSFGQGNTGELFF. Drawing the rest from reference TRBV28 and TRBJ2-2, the complete variable domain is DVKVTQSSRYLVKRTGEKVFLECVQDMDHENMFWYRQDPGLGLRLIYFSYDVKMKEKGDIPEGYSVSREKKERFSLILESASTNQTSMYLCASSFGQGNTGELFFGEGSRLTVL.

J is TRBJ1-1 and V is TRBV9, with 9 bases aligning to TRBD1. The CDR3 is 19 amino acids. Germline V gene data show CDR1 as SGDLS and CDR2 as YYNGEE. Trimming removed 0 bases from V and 1 base from J; junction bases left unmatched: 13. CDR3 bases: TGTGCCAGCAGCGTAGCCCCCGGGACAGGGAGGGGGCCGAACACTGAAGCTTTCTTT. Translating gives CASSVAPGTGRGPNTEAFF.

This clone occurred a few times. The chain is built from TRBV10-1 and TRBJ2-7; 9 nucleotides match TRBD1. The ends lost 3 bases at V and 5 bases at J; junction bases unmatched: 5. CDR1 is WNHNN and CDR2 is SYGVQD in the germline V gene (reference sequence). There are 14 residues in the CDR3. The CDR3 spells CASSETGGNHEQYF. The CDR3 DNA follows: TGCGCCAGCAGTGAAACAGGGGGCAACCACGAGCAGTACTTC.